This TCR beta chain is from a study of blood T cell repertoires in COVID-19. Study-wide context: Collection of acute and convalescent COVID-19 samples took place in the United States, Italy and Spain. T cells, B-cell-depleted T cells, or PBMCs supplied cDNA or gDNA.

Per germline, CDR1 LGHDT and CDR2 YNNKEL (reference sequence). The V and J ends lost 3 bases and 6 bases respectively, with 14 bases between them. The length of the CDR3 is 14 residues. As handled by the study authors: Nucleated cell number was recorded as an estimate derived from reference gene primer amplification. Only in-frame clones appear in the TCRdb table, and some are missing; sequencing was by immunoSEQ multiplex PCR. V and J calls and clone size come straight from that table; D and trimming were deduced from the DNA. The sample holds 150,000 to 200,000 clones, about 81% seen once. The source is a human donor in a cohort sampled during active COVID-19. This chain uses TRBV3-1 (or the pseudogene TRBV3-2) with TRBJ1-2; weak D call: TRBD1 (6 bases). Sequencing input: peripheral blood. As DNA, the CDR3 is TGTGCCAGCAGCCAGAGCAGGGGAGTTGATGGCTACACCTTC. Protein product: CASSQSRGVDGYTF.